The rows below give T cell receptor beta chains drawn from one sample of a study of blood T cell repertoires in COVID-19. Measured with immunoSEQ multiplex PCR; TCRdb has only the in-frame clones, and not every one. Counted here are some 100,000 clones, roughly 85% occurring once; the ten biggest clones make up 2% to 3%. Sequencing was carried out using PBMCs or T cells enriched from blood (not recorded which). The receptors come from a woman aged 45-65 years who had recovered from COVID-19. The CDR3 runs from the conserved cysteine through the conserved F or W. Fields, in order: J gene, V gene, D gene, clone size, CDR3 protein, CDR3 DNA. A D gene is named only where the DNA matches it firmly. Part of the rows lack a size; the others show once, few, many or a class for expanded clones.

>TRBJ2-7|TRBV6-1|NA|NA
CASSEAGRGPYEQYF
TGTGCCAGCAGTGAAGCAGGGCGGGGCCCCTACGAGCAGTACTTC
>TRBJ1-2|TRBV5-6|NA|NA
CASSSGQLLNYGYTF
TGTGCCAGCAGCTCGGGACAACTTCTTAACTATGGCTACACCTTC
>TRBJ1-1|TRBV7-3|NA|NA
CASSLTFRGGSTEAFF
TGTGCCAGCAGCTTAACGTTCCGGGGAGGGAGCACTGAAGCTTTCTTT
>TRBJ2-1|TRBV5-8|TRBD2|once
CASSLLAVMQFF
TGTGCCAGCAGCTTACTAGCGGTTATGCAGTTCTTC
>TRBJ1-2|TRBV30|NA|NA
CAWGGGTTAGDYGYTF
TGTGCCTGGGGGGGCGGCACGACGGCGGGTGACTATGGCTACACCTTC
>TRBJ2-7|TRBV6-1|TRBD1|NA
CASSELGTARYEQYF
TGTGCCAGCAGTGAACTAGGGACAGCTCGGTACGAGCAGTACTTC
>TRBJ2-3|TRBV3-1/TRBV3-2|NA|NA
CASSRDTSTDTQYF
TGTGCCAGCAGCAGGGACACCAGCACAGATACGCAGTATTTT
>TRBJ2-7|TRBV2|TRBD1|NA
CASSWDRRQYF
TGTGCCAGCAGTTGGGACAGGCGGCAGTACTTC
>TRBJ2-7|TRBV27|NA|NA
CASSRGPSYEQYF
TGTGCCAGCAGTCGCGGGCCGTCTTACGAGCAGTACTTC
>TRBJ2-3|TRBV6-4|TRBD2|medium-sized
CASSGSSGATDTQYF
TGTGCCAGCAGTGGATCTAGCGGGGCGACAGATACGCAGTATTTT
>TRBJ2-1|TRBV7-3|TRBD2|NA
CASSLVSSGGSEQFF
TGTGCCAGCAGCTTAGTCTCTAGCGGGGGTTCTGAGCAGTTCTTC
>TRBJ2-7|TRBV29-1|NA|NA
CSVYYQDWPYEQYF
TGCAGCGTTTATTATCAGGACTGGCCCTACGAGCAGTACTTC
>TRBJ1-2|TRBV24-1|TRBD1|once
CATSATTGIYGYTF
TGTGCCACCAGTGCGACGACAGGGATCTATGGCTACACCTTC
>TRBJ1-2|TRBV5-1|NA|NA
CASSSRGTRGNYGYTF
TGCGCCAGCAGTAGTAGGGGGACCAGGGGTAACTATGGCTACACCTTC
>TRBJ2-2|TRBV28|NA|NA
CASSLGGEANTGELFF
TGTGCCAGCAGTTTAGGCGGGGAAGCGAACACCGGGGAGCTGTTTTTT
>TRBJ1-5|TRBV10-1|NA|NA
CASSEANQPQHF
TGCGCCAGCAGTGAGGCGAATCAGCCCCAGCATTTT
>TRBJ2-1|TRBV3-1/TRBV3-2|NA|NA
CASSHEGTGESSGILEQFF
TGTGCCAGCAGCCACGAGGGGACAGGGGAGTCTAGCGGGATTCTTGAGCAGTTCTTC
>TRBJ2-7|TRBV28|NA|once
CATRLAAGGEQYF
TGTGCCACCCGCTTAGCGGCCGGAGGCGAGCAGTACTTC
>TRBJ1-1|TRBV28|NA|few
CASTPGEGTEAFF
TGTGCCAGCACCCCCGGTGAGGGCACTGAAGCTTTCTTT
>TRBJ1-1|TRBV6-6|NA|NA
CASSPGVSAEAFF
TGTGCCAGCAGCCCAGGGGTGTCCGCTGAAGCTTTCTTT
>TRBJ2-3|TRBV18|TRBD1|NA
CASSEGTDTDTQYF
TGTGCCAGCTCGGAAGGGACAGACACAGATACGCAGTATTTT
>TRBJ2-1|TRBV6-5|NA|NA
CASSYSNNENNEQFF
TGTGCCAGCAGTTACTCGAATAACGAGAACAATGAGCAGTTCTTC
>TRBJ2-1|TRBV19|NA|NA
CASSTQANSYNEQFF
TGTGCCAGTAGTACTCAAGCCAACTCCTACAATGAGCAGTTCTTC
>TRBJ1-1|TRBV29-1|NA|NA
CSVEGGGTGVVSEAFF
TGCAGCGTTGAAGGGGGGGGGACGGGAGTTGTGTCTGAAGCTTTCTTT
>TRBJ1-5|TRBV28|NA|NA
CASTAQQGTLQPQHF
TGTGCCAGCACCGCTCAACAGGGCACCCTACAGCCCCAGCATTTT